This TCR beta chain was profiled in a study of multiple sclerosis patients with progressive multifocal leukoencephalopathy. General study results and limits: PML-onset expanded TRB clones were detectable before and during natalizumab therapy. At PML onset, no shared TRBV or TRBJ gene usage was seen.

Between the trimmed V and J ends, which lost 3 bases and 2 bases, there was a span of 13 bases. The CDR3 extends over 14 amino acids. Per the germline V gene, CDR1 is GTSNPN and CDR2 is SVGIG (reference sequence). Time point meaning: about six months of natalizumab therapy. T1 marks 6 months and T2 marks 12 months of natalizumab therapy. The table came from immunoSEQ multiplex PCR; TCRdb's copy has only in-frame clones and leaves some out. This sample yields under 30,000 clones, of which just under 90% are seen a single time; approximately 1.4% belongs to the top ten. As to this clone: Its antigen is unidentified.

This material consisted of PBMCs, taken from a patient treated with natalizumab. The chain couples TRBV30 to TRBJ1-2; D perhaps matches TRBD1 (6 bases). This clonotype was obtained from a human donor with multiple sclerosis. The CDR3 spells CAWRKDRDNYGYTF. CDR3 DNA: TGTGCCTGGAGGAAGGACAGAGACAACTATGGCTACACCTTC.